The 19 T cell receptor beta chains presented below share a single source sample, sequenced in a study of cytomegalovirus exposure and HLA in healthy donors. This PCR relied on a set of 60 Vbeta primers and 13 Jbeta primers. Libraries were prepared by immunoSEQ multiplex PCR; TCRdb keeps only in-frame clonotypes and omits some of them. The table has 150,000 to 200,000 clones, about 75% seen once. Sequences were obtained from PBMCs. Receptors originate from a young man in good health and CMV-seropositive.

The chain combines TRBV7-9 with TRBJ1-1; 10 positions agree with TRBD1. Germline lookup yields CDR1 SEHNR and CDR2 FQNEAQ (reference sequence). V trimming: 5 bases; J trimming: 7 bases; junction bases outside the gene matches: 7. This CDR3 has 14 amino acids. The CDR3 DNA reads as TGTGCCAGCAGCGACGACAGGGGGCTTAATGAAGCTTTCTTT. Amino acids: CASSDDRGLNEAFF.

The chain recombines TRBV30 with TRBJ1-2, with D possibly being TRBD1 (5 bases). Germline V lookup: CDR1 GTSNPN, CDR2 SVGIG (reference sequence). The ends were cut back, 0 bases at V and 6 bases at J, with 11 bases in the middle. This CDR3 contains 13 residues. The CDR3 nucleotides read TGTGCCTGGAGTGTCCAGGGAAATGATGGCTACACCTTC. It specifies CAWSVQGNDGYTF.

The rearrangement uses TRBV5-1 and TRBJ2-2, with 9 positions matching TRBD1. Looked up from germline, CDR1 is SGHRS and CDR2 is YFSETQ. V trimming: 3 bases; J trimming: 1 base; junction bases outside the gene matches: 4. The CDR3 spans 16 residues. The DNA of the CDR3 is TGCGCCAGCAGCTCCACGGGACAGGGGAACACCGGGGAGCTGTTTTTT. Its translation is CASSSTGQGNTGELFF.

The chain uses TRBV27 and TRBJ1-1, with a weak D call TRBD1 (5 bases). This CDR3 has 13 residues. Per the germline V gene, CDR1 is MNHEY and CDR2 is SMNVEV (reference sequence). Trimming shortened V by 8 bases and J by 1 base, and 11 bases separated the two germline ends. This chain's CDR3 is CASSLRGNTEAFF. The CDR3 DNA reads as TGTGCCAGCTCCCTAAGGGGGAACACTGAAGCTTTCTTT.

V usage is TRBV28 and J usage is TRBJ2-2; 8 nucleotides line up with TRBD2. The length of the CDR3 is 15 residues. The germline V gene encodes CDR1 MDHEN and CDR2 SYDVKM. V shed 1 base and J 7 bases; nucleotides not matched to a gene: 5. CDR3 nucleotide sequence: TGTGCCAGCAGTTTATCGGGAGGGGAGAGCGGGGAGCTGTTTTTT. Translated, it gives CASSLSGGESGELFF. The complete variable domain, with remaining parts taken from reference TRBV28 and TRBJ2-2, reads DVKVTQSSRYLVKRTGEKVFLECVQDMDHENMFWYRQDPGLGLRLIYFSYDVKMKEKGDIPEGYSVSREKKERFSLILESASTNQTSMYLCASSLSGGESGELFFGEGSRLTVL.

The V call is TRBV11-2, the J call TRBJ1-2; D uncertain. This CDR3 region has 14 residues. V was cut by 4 bases and J by 3 bases, with 12 bases left in between. From germline, CDR1 is SGHAT and CDR2 FQNNGV. The CDR3 region is CASSSGRWHYGYTF. The CDR3 DNA follows: TGTGCCAGCAGCTCGGGTAGATGGCACTATGGCTACACCTTC.

Only a few counts were recorded for this clone. This chain uses TRBV5-4 with TRBJ2-2; no definite D call. The germline CDR1 and CDR2 sequences are SGHNT and YYREEE (reference sequence). The V end was cut by 4 bases, the J end by 4 bases, with 11 bases between. This CDR3 has 14 amino acids. CDR3 sequence (DNA): TGTGCCAGCAGCCTTCCGACTCGCACCGGGGAGCTGTTTTTT. This encodes CASSLPTRTGELFF.

The rearrangement joins TRBV11-1 to TRBJ2-1, with TRBD2 matching 10 bases. CDR1 is SGHAT and CDR2 is FQDESV in the germline V gene (reference sequence). Trimming removed 5 bases from V and 8 bases from J; junction bases left unmatched: 6. The CDR3 is made up of 14 amino acids. This CDR3 is CASSQRGGRHEQFF. CDR3 in DNA: TGTGCCAGCAGCCAGCGGGGGGGCAGGCATGAGCAGTTCTTC.

The rearrangement joins TRBV30 to TRBJ2-3; 9 bases map to TRBD2. V was clipped by 4 bases and J by 2 bases; unmatched bases: 1. Germline V lookup: CDR1 GTSNPN, CDR2 SVGIG (reference sequence). This CDR3 region has 13 residues. CDR3 DNA sequence: TGTGCCTGGACTAGCGGGATCACAGATACGCAGTATTTT. Its protein product is CAWTSGITDTQYF.

J is TRBJ1-1 and V is TRBV29-1; D uncertain. Per the germline V gene, CDR1 is SQVTM and CDR2 is ANQGSEA. The CDR3 length is 13 residues. Trimming cost V 5 bases and J 0 bases, with 10 bases left between them. The CDR3 sequence is CSVQRDMNTEAFF. The CDR3 DNA follows: TGCAGCGTTCAACGGGATATGAACACTGAAGCTTTCTTT.

The sample holds one count of this clone. The chain uses TRBV15 and TRBJ2-1, with unresolved D. Trimming cost V 0 bases and J 8 bases, with 14 bases left between them. The CDR3 extends over 15 amino acids. The germline CDR1 and CDR2 sequences are LNHNV and YYDKDF (reference sequence). The CDR3, as DNA: TGTGCCACCAGCAGAGATGTCGGAGATTTTGATGAGCAGTTCTTC. It yields the protein CATSRDVGDFDEQFF.

About this clone itself: In the same sample, other DNA sequences code for this CDR3. The chain is built from TRBV5-5 and TRBJ1-4, with D possibly TRBD1 on 6 matching bases. Trimming left V 0 bases short and J 8 bases short, with 14 bases between. CDR1 and CDR2 (germline): SGHKS, YYEKEE (reference sequence). The CDR3 length is 15 residues. The CDR3 loop is CASSLGPGVGEKLFF. CDR3 nucleotides: TGTGCCAGCAGCTTGGGCCCAGGGGTGGGCGAAAAACTGTTTTTT.

This clone was seen just once. V and J are TRBV6-1 and TRBJ1-2, with 7 bases identical to TRBD1. CDR1 is MNHNS, CDR2 SASEGT, per germline. V lost 2 bases and J lost 4; bases outside the gene matches: 7. The CDR3 is 15 residues long. CDR3 in DNA: TGTGCCAGCAGTGAATTGGTTACAGGGGCCTATGGCTACACCTTC. This codes for CASSELVTGAYGYTF.

This chain joins TRBV30 and TRBJ1-2, with a tentative D call TRBD1 (6 bases). V was trimmed by 1 base and J by 3 bases, leaving 18 bases between them. CDR1 is GTSNPN, CDR2 SVGIG, per germline (reference sequence). The CDR3 extends over 16 amino acids. The CDR3 loop reads CAWSAIPRQDYYGYTF. DNA of the CDR3: TGTGCCTGGAGTGCGATCCCGAGACAGGACTACTATGGCTACACCTTC. The full variable domain, its missing parts supplied by reference TRBV30 and TRBJ1-2, is SQTIHQWPATLVQPVGSPLSLECTVEGTSNPNLYWYRQAAGRGLQLLFYSVGIGQISSEVPQNLSASRPQDRQFILSSKKLLLSDSGFYLCAWSAIPRQDYYGYTFGSGTRLTVV.

The genes are TRBV6-1 and TRBJ2-3; possibly TRBD2 for D (6 bases). The CDR3 runs to 14 residues. Germline assignment: CDR1 MNHNS and CDR2 SASEGT. V dropped 9 bases and J dropped 2 bases, with 15 bases sitting between them. The CDR3 reads CASCTGLYTDTQYF. CDR3 nucleotides: TGTGCCAGTTGTACGGGACTCTACACAGATACGCAGTATTTT.

This clone was counted a single time. The same CDR3 can be traced to other DNA sequences in this sample. The genes are TRBV5-4 and TRBJ1-1; D perhaps matches TRBD1 (5 bases). V lost 0 bases and J 4 bases, leaving 10 bases between the germline ends. The germline CDR1 and CDR2 sequences are SGHNT and YYREEE (reference sequence). The CDR3 has 14 amino acids. CDR3 residues: CASSLAGGGTEAFF. DNA for the CDR3: TGTGCCAGCAGCTTGGCCGGGGGGGGCACTGAAGCTTTCTTT. The full variable domain, in which reference TRBV5-4 and TRBJ1-1 provide the parts outside the CDR3, is ETGVTQSPTHLIKTRGQQVTLRCSSQSGHNTVSWYQQALGQGPQFIFQYYREEENGRGNFPPRFSGLQFPNYSSELNVNALELDDSALYLCASSLAGGGTEAFFGQGTRLTVV.

The chain links TRBV5-1 to TRBJ1-4; TRBD1 agrees at 10 bases. The germline gives CDR1 SGHRS, CDR2 YFSETQ. This CDR3 contains 19 residues. V dropped 4 bases and J dropped 3; count of bases not matched to a gene: 15. The chain's CDR3 is CASSQSAGGQGLPNEKLFF. The CDR3 DNA is TGCGCCAGCAGCCAGTCCGCTGGGGGACAGGGGTTACCTAATGAAAAACTGTTTTTT. Full variable domain (outside the CDR3, taken from reference TRBV5-1 and TRBJ1-4): KAGVTQTPRYLIKTRGQQVTLSCSPISGHRSVSWYQQTPGQGLQFLFEYFSETQRNKGNFPGRFSGRQFSNSRSEMNVSTLELGDSALYLCASSQSAGGQGLPNEKLFFGSGTQLSVL.

CDR3: CASSAPGQGVTKNIQYF. In nucleotides, the CDR3 is TGTGCCAGCAGCGCTCCGGGACAGGGGGTGACCAAAAACATTCAGTACTTC. The chain is built from TRBV5-4 and TRBJ2-4; 11 positions match TRBD1. With V trimmed by 4 bases and J by 2 bases, 8 bases remained unmatched. CDR1 and CDR2 (germline): SGHNT, YYREEE (reference sequence). CDR3 size: 17 residues. Variable domain in full (rest from reference TRBV5-4 and TRBJ2-4): ETGVTQSPTHLIKTRGQQVTLRCSSQSGHNTVSWYQQALGQGPQFIFQYYREEENGRGNFPPRFSGLQFPNYSSELNVNALELDDSALYLCASSAPGQGVTKNIQYFGAGTRLSVL.

The gene calls are TRBV28 and TRBJ1-2; 9 bases align to TRBD1. CDR1 is MDHEN, CDR2 SYDVKM, per germline. V lost 5 bases and J lost 4; bases outside the gene matches: 5. The CDR3 covers 14 residues. The CDR3 sequence: CASSRQGESYGYTF. The CDR3 DNA is TGTGCCAGCAGTAGACAGGGGGAAAGCTATGGCTACACCTTC.